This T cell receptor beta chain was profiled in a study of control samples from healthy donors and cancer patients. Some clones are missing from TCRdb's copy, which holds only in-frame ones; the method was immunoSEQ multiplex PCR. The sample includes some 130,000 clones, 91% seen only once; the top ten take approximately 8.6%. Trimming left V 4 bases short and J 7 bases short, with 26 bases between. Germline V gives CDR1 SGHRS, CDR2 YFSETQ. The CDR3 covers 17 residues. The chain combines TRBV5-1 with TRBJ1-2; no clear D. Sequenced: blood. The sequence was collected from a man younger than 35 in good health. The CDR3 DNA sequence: TGCGCCAGCAGCGCTTCATACCTTGGACGTTTCGTGGGTGGCTACACCTTC. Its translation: CASSASYLGRFVGGYTF.